The next 22 T cell receptor beta chains were all read from a single sample in a study of CD8 T cells in ankylosing spondylitis. TCRdb recomputed calls from the 5' RACE reads with MiXCR, one row per CDR3 protein. The table records about 31,000 distinct CDR3 sequences, about 7.2% of them present only once. Sequencing was carried out using blood, either unsorted or a sorted T cell fraction (not recorded which). The receptors stem from a male donor with ankylosing spondylitis or in good health (not recorded which).

This chain uses TRBV5-1 with TRBJ2-3; no reliable D call. V was pared by 4 bases and J by 0 bases, with 15 bases between. Germline CDR1 reads SGHRS; CDR2 reads YFSETQ. There are 16 residues in the CDR3. The CDR3 loop is CASSRRTDPSTDTQYF. DNA of the CDR3: TGCGCCAGCAGCAGACGGACGGACCCTAGCACAGATACGCAGTATTTT.

Of note for this clonotype: At one end the junction does not follow the germline gene, possibly because of a read error. In DNA, the CDR3 is TGTGCCAGTAGTATCCTAGTATCCGGAGAGCTGTTTTTT. It yields the protein CASSILVSGELFF. This chain links TRBV19 with TRBJ2-2; D is undetermined. The germline V gene has CDR1 LNHDA and CDR2 SQIVND (reference sequence). This CDR3 has 13 residues.

This clonotype was picked up many times. This sequence joins TRBV29-1 and TRBJ2-7, with 7 bases lining up with TRBD1. The J segment lost 3 bases and the V segment lost 3 bases, leaving 8 bases of the junction unmatched. The CDR3 has 14 amino acids. Germline values: CDR1 SQVTM, CDR2 ANQGSEA. The CDR3 sequence: CSVDGQDGIYEQYF. For the CDR3, the DNA is TGCAGCGTTGACGGACAGGACGGGATCTACGAGCAGTACTTC.

This clonotype was detected ten times or more. V gene TRBV12-3 or TRBV12-4 combines with J gene TRBJ2-7; unclear D gene. The V end lost 7 bases, the J end lost 4 bases, and 14 bases lay between the germline ends. This CDR3 region has 13 residues. The CDR3 sequence is CASKPVGVYEQYF. The CDR3 region has the DNA TGTGCCAGCAAGCCGGTAGGAGTGTACGAGCAGTACTTC.

This clonotype showed up many times. V gene TRBV20-1 combines with J gene TRBJ2-1, with TRBD2 matching 12 bases. Trimming cost V 3 bases and J 7 bases; bases outside gene matches: 4. The CDR3 has 14 residues. The germline gives CDR1 DFQATT, CDR2 SNEGSKA (reference sequence). In nucleotides, the CDR3 is TGCAGTGCTAGTCCTAGCGGGAGGGGTAATGAGCAGTTCTTC. Translated: CSASPSGRGNEQFF.

This clonotype was detected a few times. The chain has TRBV28 and TRBJ2-6; D uncertain. The CDR3 runs to 15 residues. V lost 6 bases and J lost 0, with 9 bases in between. CDR1 is MDHEN, CDR2 SYDVKM, per germline. The CDR3 region is CASSPISSGANVLTF. The CDR3 DNA is TGTGCCAGCAGCCCGATCAGCTCTGGGGCCAACGTCCTGACTTTC.

This clonotype has at least ten counts. This sequence joins TRBV5-1 and TRBJ2-1; possibly TRBD2 for D (6 bases). The CDR3 loop spans 15 amino acids. V lost 4 bases and J lost 0, with 11 bases in between. The germline CDR1 and CDR2 sequences are SGHRS and YFSETQ. CDR3 nucleotide sequence: TGCGCCAGCAGCCAGGACGGGAGCTCCTACAATGAGCAGTTCTTC. Its protein is CASSQDGSSYNEQFF.

This clonotype showed up just a few times. V usage is TRBV7-9 and J usage is TRBJ2-1; 9 positions agree with TRBD2. The V gene end was trimmed by 1 base and the J gene end by 5 bases; junction bases not matched to a gene: 6. Germline V gives CDR1 SEHNR, CDR2 FQNEAQ (reference sequence). CDR3 length: 16 residues. The CDR3 nucleotides are TGTGCCAGCAGCTTAGACGCAGCGGGAGGACACAATGAGCAGTTCTTC. Amino acids: CASSLDAAGGHNEQFF.

This clonotype was seen repeatedly, ten times or more. The gene calls are TRBV5-1 and TRBJ2-4, with TRBD2 as a possible D gene (6 bases). The CDR3 covers 12 residues. Trimming left V 4 bases short and J 6 bases short, with 8 bases between. Germline-derived CDR1 and CDR2 are SGHRS and YFSETQ. The DNA for the CDR3 is TGCGCCAGCAGCGCAGCGGGAAACATTCAGTACTTC. It specifies CASSAAGNIQYF.

The CDR3 loop reads CASSYGTGQEQYF. DNA for the CDR3: TGTGCCAGCAGTTACGGGACAGGGCAAGAGCAGTACTTC. The rearrangement joins TRBV6-6 to TRBJ2-7, with 9 bases aligning to TRBD1. Germline CDR1 MNHNY, CDR2 SVGAGI (reference sequence). The CDR3 length is 13 residues. J lost 7 bases, V lost 2 bases, and 3 bases had no gene match.

In this sample, this clonotype turned up many times. This chain uses TRBV6-1 with TRBJ1-1, with 7 bases aligning to TRBD1. The CDR3 extends over 14 amino acids. CDR1 and CDR2 (germline): MNHNS, SASEGT. The trim removed 5 bases at V and 8 bases at J, leaving 11 bases unmatched. CDR3 residues: CASSPPGTEQEAFF. The CDR3 coding sequence is TGTGCCAGCAGTCCGCCCGGGACAGAACAAGAAGCTTTCTTT.

This clonotype was recorded a few times. The rearrangement joins TRBV7-9 to TRBJ1-6; 9 bases align to TRBD1. V shed 4 bases, J shed 5 bases, and the junction held 6 bases outside the gene matches. The CDR3 is made up of 16 amino acids. Germline values: CDR1 SEHNR, CDR2 FQNEAQ (reference sequence). CDR3 residues: CASSSSGTGNNSPLHF. The CDR3 DNA sequence: TGTGCCAGCAGCTCGTCCGGGACAGGGAATAATTCACCCCTCCACTTT.

This chain uses TRBV19 with TRBJ2-2; weak D call: TRBD1 (6 bases). CDR1 is LNHDA, CDR2 SQIVND, per germline (reference sequence). This CDR3 is 14 amino acids long. With 1 base removed from V and 8 bases from J, the gap between germline ends came to 11 bases. Written as DNA, the CDR3 is TGTGCCAGTAGTATAGCGTCAGGGGCGGGGGAGCTGTTTTTT. Translated, it gives CASSIASGAGELFF.

This clonotype has a count of ten or more. The genes are TRBV10-3 and TRBJ2-1; 13 nucleotides line up with TRBD2. V gave up 2 bases and J gave up 5 bases; unmatched junction bases: 12. Germline loops: CDR1 ENHRY, CDR2 SYGVKD. This CDR3 spans 19 amino acids. CDR3 sequence: CAISELLTGTSGVNNEQFF. The CDR3 DNA reads as TGTGCCATCAGTGAGCTTCTTACCGGGACTAGCGGGGTGAACAATGAGCAGTTCTTC.

This clonotype has ten or more counts. The chain uses TRBV5-1 and TRBJ2-2; 7 bases align to TRBD2. V lost 3 bases to trimming and J lost 0 bases; unmatched junction nucleotides: 5. Germline lookup yields CDR1 SGHRS and CDR2 YFSETQ. The CDR3 extends over 16 amino acids. DNA for the CDR3: TGCGCCAGCAGCTCCACTAGCGCTGCGAACACCGGGGAGCTGTTTTTT. Its translation is CASSSTSAANTGELFF.

In this sample, this clonotype turned up many times. This rearrangement joins TRBV5-1 to TRBJ2-1; TRBD2 matches at 12 bases. The ends lost 7 bases at V and 9 bases at J; junction bases unmatched: 5. Germline V gene sequence: CDR1 SGHRS, CDR2 YFSETQ. This CDR3 has 13 amino acids. The CDR3 loop is CASGLAGGFEQFF. The CDR3 bases are TGCGCCAGCGGGCTAGCGGGAGGGTTTGAGCAGTTCTTC.

This clonotype has at least ten counts. The V gene is TRBV7-8, the J gene TRBJ2-1; D ambiguous. In germline, CDR1 is SGHVS, CDR2 FQNEAQ. Trimming left V 5 bases short and J 8 bases short, with 7 bases between. The CDR3 is 11 residues long. The CDR3 protein is CASSTVDEQFF. Written as DNA, the CDR3 is TGTGCCAGCAGCACCGTTGATGAGCAGTTCTTC.

The J gene is TRBJ1-1, the V gene TRBV29-1; D remains ambiguous. Trimming took 0 bases from V and 5 from J, leaving 10 bases between them. Germline loops: CDR1 SQVTM, CDR2 ANQGSEA. The CDR3 is 13 amino acids. The CDR3 sequence: CSVEESRRTEAFF. DNA for the CDR3: TGCAGCGTTGAAGAGTCGAGGCGAACTGAAGCTTTCTTT.

Ten or more counts support this clonotype. The rearrangement links TRBV20-1 to TRBJ2-4; 8 bases agree with TRBD1. Germline CDR1 is DFQATT and CDR2 is SNEGSKA (reference sequence). This CDR3 region has 15 residues. The junction had 8 bases not matched to a gene; V was cut back by 0 bases and J by 7 bases. The CDR3 here is CSAREGAGGLNIQYF. Here the CDR3 DNA reads TGCAGTGCTAGAGAGGGGGCAGGGGGCTTGAACATTCAGTACTTC.

This clonotype was found many times. This chain uses TRBV29-1 with TRBJ2-7; D remains unclear. V lost 4 bases and J lost 2, with 9 bases in between. This CDR3 contains 12 residues. From germline, CDR1 is SQVTM and CDR2 ANQGSEA. CDR3 sequence: CSVVGVPYEQYF. CDR3 DNA: TGCAGCGTTGTCGGAGTTCCCTACGAGCAGTACTTC.

At least ten counts were recorded for this clonotype. The CDR3 reads CASSQDSWLGETQYF. The CDR3, as DNA: TGTGCCAGCAGCCAAGATTCGTGGCTGGGAGAGACCCAGTACTTC. The chain joins TRBV3-1 to TRBJ2-5; D gene uncertain. The germline V gene has CDR1 LGHDT and CDR2 YNNKEL (reference sequence). V was shortened by 0 bases and J by 4 bases, with 12 bases between the two germline ends. This CDR3 has 15 residues.

This clonotype was detected many times. This chain connects TRBV3-1 to TRBJ2-1; D possibly corresponds to TRBD1 (5 bases). V was shortened by 1 base and J by 2 bases, with 9 bases between the two germline ends. The CDR3 runs 15 residues. CDR1 and CDR2 (germline): LGHDT, YNNKEL (reference sequence). As DNA, the CDR3 is TGTGCCAGCAGCCAAGCCCGGACACCCTACAATGAGCAGTTCTTC. Translated, it gives CASSQARTPYNEQFF.